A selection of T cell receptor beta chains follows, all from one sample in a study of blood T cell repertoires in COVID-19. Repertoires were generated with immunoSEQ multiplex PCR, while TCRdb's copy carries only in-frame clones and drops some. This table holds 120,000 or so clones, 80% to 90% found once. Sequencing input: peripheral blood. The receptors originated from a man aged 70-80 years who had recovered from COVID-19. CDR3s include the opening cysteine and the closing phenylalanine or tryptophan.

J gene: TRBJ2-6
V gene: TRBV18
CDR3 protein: CASSPRGGAYSGANVLTF

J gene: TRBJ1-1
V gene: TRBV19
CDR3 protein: CASSRGQGGSTEAFF

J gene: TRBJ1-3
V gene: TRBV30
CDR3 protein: CAWSRGGAGNTIYF

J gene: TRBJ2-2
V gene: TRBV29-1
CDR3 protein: CSANRGLNTGELFF

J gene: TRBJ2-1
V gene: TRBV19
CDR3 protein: CASSIRDAGNNEQFF

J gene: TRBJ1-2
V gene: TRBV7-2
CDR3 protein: CASSPNGGQGAHGYTF

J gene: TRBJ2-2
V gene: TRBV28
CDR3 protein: CASSLSETSPGGELFF

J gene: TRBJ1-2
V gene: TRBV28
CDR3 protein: CASSLPQGTDYGYTF

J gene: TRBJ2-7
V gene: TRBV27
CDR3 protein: CASSLARGDFPYEQYF

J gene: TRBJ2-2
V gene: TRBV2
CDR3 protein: CASSPGLANTGELFF

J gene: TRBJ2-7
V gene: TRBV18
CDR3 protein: CASSRTSGGPNPYEQYF

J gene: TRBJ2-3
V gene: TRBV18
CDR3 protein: CASSPGLTDTQYF

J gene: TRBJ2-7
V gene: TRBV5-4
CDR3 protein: CASSLAGTYEQYF

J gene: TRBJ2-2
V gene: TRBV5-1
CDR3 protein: CASSFDFTGELFF

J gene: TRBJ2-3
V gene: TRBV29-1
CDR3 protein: CSVEALAGGTDTQYF

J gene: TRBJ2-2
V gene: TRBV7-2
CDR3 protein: CASSILAWGGELFF

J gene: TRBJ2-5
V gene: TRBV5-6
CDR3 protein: CASSLRLTSGGETQYF

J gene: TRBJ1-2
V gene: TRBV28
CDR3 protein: CASRTAGSNYGYTF

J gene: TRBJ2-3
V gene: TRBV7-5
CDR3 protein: CVRSSLARGVTDTQYF

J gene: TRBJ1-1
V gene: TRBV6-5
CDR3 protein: CASTKGTANTEAFF

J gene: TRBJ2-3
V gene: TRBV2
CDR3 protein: CASSGNTDTQYF

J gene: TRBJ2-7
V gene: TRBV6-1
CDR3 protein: CASSELWSDSSYEQYF

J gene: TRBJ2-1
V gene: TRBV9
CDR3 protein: CASSLGTGPPSYNEQFF

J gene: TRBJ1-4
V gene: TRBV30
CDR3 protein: CAWTKTRRGEKLFF

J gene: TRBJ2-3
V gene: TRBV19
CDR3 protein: CASSKRQGNVPTDTQYF

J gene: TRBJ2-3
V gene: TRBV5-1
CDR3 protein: CASSLSGGADTQYF

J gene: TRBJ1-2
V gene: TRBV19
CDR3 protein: CASLDWALPVYGYTF

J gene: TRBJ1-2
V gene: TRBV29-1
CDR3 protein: CTAGTDYGYTF

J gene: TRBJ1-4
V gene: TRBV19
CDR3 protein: CATGRGILKEKLFF

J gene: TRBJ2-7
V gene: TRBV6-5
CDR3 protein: CASSRVQTYEQYF

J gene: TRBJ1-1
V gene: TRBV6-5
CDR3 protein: CASRQRSGTEAFF

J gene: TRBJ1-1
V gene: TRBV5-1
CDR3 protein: CASSRGIQGNTEAFF

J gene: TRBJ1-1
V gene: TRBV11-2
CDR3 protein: CASSPGQWGTEAFF

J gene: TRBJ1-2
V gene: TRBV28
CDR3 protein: CASTIPQGAGYTF

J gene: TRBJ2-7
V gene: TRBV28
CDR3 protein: CASSFSLAGGPHEQYF

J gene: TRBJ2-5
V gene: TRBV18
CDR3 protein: CASTRAFFFDETQYF

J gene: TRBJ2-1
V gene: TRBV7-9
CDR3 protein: CASSLGRQGSSYNEQFF

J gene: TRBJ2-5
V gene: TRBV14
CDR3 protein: CASSQWTGGSETQYF

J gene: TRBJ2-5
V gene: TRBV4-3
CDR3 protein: CASSQDLASGMETQYF

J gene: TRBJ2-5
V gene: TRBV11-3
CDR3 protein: CASSPSRGRETQYF

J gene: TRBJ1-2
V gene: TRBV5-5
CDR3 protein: CASSPLGTGTTGYTF

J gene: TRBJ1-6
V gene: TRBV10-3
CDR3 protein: CAISPGYTGYGSPLHF

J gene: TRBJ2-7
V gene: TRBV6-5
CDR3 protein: CASGIADEQYF

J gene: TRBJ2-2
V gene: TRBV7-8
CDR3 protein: CASSFLRRAGELFF

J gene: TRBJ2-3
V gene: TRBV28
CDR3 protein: CASRGGLAGVLIRNTDTQYF

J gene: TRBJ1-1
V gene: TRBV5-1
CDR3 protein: CASSLQGWTEAFF

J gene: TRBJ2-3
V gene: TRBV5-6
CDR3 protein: CASSLSRRGTQYF

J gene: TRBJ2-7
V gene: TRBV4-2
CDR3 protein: CASSPTGTVEEQYF

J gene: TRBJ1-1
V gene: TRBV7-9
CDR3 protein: CASSSTGRTRGLEAFF

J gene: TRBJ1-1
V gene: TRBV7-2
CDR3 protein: CASRRDRVNTEAFF

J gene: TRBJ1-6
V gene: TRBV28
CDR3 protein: CASSLARLGASPLHF

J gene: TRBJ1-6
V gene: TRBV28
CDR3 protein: CASSSQGTAPLGVYSPLHF

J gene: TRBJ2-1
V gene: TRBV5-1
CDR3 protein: CASSLGAGGDNEQFF

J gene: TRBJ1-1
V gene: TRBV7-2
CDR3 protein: CASSLVRNTEAFF

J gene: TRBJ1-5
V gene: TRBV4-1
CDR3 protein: CASSEGDFKGPQHF

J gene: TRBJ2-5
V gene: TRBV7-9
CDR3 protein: CASIRLGLDQETQYF